This TCR beta chain was captured by sequencing in a study of cytomegalovirus exposure and HLA in healthy donors. Study observations and caveats: For cytomegalovirus status, the classifier reportedly gave diagnoses with high specificity and sensitivity. In vitro confirmation showed a few CMV-associated chains to be CMV antigen specific.

V was shortened by 4 bases and J by 1 base, with 13 bases between the two germline ends. CDR3 length equals 14 residues. Germline V gene data show CDR1 as SQVTM and CDR2 as ANQGSEA. Of note for this clone: The antigen is not known.

The protocol was immunoSEQ multiplex PCR, while the TCRdb copy is restricted to in-frame clones and leaves out a portion. The data contain 100,000 to 150,000 clones, approximately 89% of them singletons. This chain joins TRBV29-1 and TRBJ1-1; D possibly corresponds to TRBD1 (6 bases). Sequencing was performed on PBMCs. The sequence derives from a man between 18 and 35 years old in good health and CMV-seronegative. The CDR3: CSVGLRQANTEAFF. As DNA, the CDR3 is TGCAGCGTTGGTCTCCGACAGGCGAACACTGAAGCTTTCTTT.